The 3 T cell receptor beta chains reported below all come from one sample, sequenced in a study of T cells after posttransplantation cyclophosphamide. TCRdb's table, derived via immunoSEQ multiplex PCR, lists solely in-frame clones and lacks some. The data contain 9,000 to 10,000 clones, 85% to 90% of them singletons. Sampled 1 year posttransplant, controls received myeloablative marrow transplants, methotrexate and a calcineurin inhibitor. Material: PBMCs, obtained after an allogeneic stem cell transplant with a calcineurin inhibitor and methotrexate. These receptors originate from a male patient younger than 45 who received an allogeneic stem cell transplant from an unrelated donor, was CMV-positive, and had no GVHD. Some T cells could come from the graft donor.

This clone was recorded only once. The V and J genes are TRBV11-2 and TRBJ1-2, with D unresolved. The germline V gene encodes CDR1 SGHAT and CDR2 FQNNGV. V was cut by 5 bases and J by 2 bases, with 6 bases left in between. This CDR3 is built from 12 residues. CDR3 DNA: TGTGCCAGCAGCCCCCTCAACTATGGCTACACCTTC. Translating it yields CASSPLNYGYTF.

V and J are TRBV19 and TRBJ1-1; 8 bases are a match to TRBD1. Trimming cost V 5 bases and J 4 bases; bases outside gene matches: 12. Germline values: CDR1 LNHDA, CDR2 SQIVND (reference sequence). This CDR3 spans 16 amino acids. The CDR3: CASSASGQVVGTEAFF. The CDR3 DNA is TGTGCCAGTAGTGCTTCGGGACAGGTCGTAGGCACTGAAGCTTTCTTT.

The CDR3 DNA is TGCGCCAGCAGTGAGTTGAGGAAAAATGGCTACACCTTC. Its translation: CASSELRKNGYTF. V is TRBV10-2 and J is TRBJ1-2; D not certain. This CDR3 is 13 amino acids long. Per the germline V gene, CDR1 is WSHSY and CDR2 is SAAADI. Between the trimmed V and J ends, which lost 1 base and 6 bases, there was a span of 9 bases.